Listed here are 18 T cell receptor beta chains from one sample, sequenced in a study of cytomegalovirus exposure and HLA in healthy donors. The PCR contained 60 Vbeta and 13 Jbeta primers. Profiling relied on immunoSEQ multiplex PCR, and the TCRdb table lists in-frame clones only, not all of them. This sample has 100,000 to 150,000 clones; around 81% occur once, and the top ten carry around 0.67%. Sequencing input: PBMCs. The receptor source for this set is a man aged 18 to 30 in good health and CMV-seronegative.

This chain links TRBV5-4 with TRBJ1-6; 9 nucleotides match TRBD1. CDR3 size: 15 residues. Losses at the gene ends were 4 bases for V and 8 bases for J; bases not matched to a gene: 7. Per germline, CDR1 SGHNT and CDR2 YYREEE (reference sequence). The CDR3 loop reads CASSPWTGVDSPLHF. The CDR3 DNA reads TGTGCCAGCAGCCCCTGGACAGGGGTGGATTCACCCCTCCACTTT.

The V and J genes are TRBV16 and TRBJ1-2, with D possibly matching TRBD1 (6 bases). CDR1 is KGHSY, CDR2 FQNENV, per germline. Trimming took 5 bases from V and 6 from J, leaving 16 bases between them. The CDR3 is made up of 14 amino acids. CDR3 residues: CASSFIYRDNGYTF. CDR3 nucleotides: TGTGCCAGCAGCTTTATTTACAGGGACAATGGCTACACCTTC.

The chain uses TRBV19 and TRBJ2-5; 7 nucleotides align to TRBD2. CDR1 and CDR2 (germline): LNHDA, SQIVND (reference sequence). The CDR3 consists of 13 residues. Unmatched junction bases numbered 14, after V lost 10 bases and J lost 9 bases. The CDR3 loop reads CATRGASGYAQYF. The CDR3 DNA reads as TGTGCCACCAGAGGGGCTAGCGGTTATGCCCAGTACTTC.

This clone was picked up one time. The genes are TRBV2 and TRBJ2-7, with D tentatively TRBD1 (6 bases). CDR3 length: 15 residues. Between the trimmed V and J ends, which lost 7 bases and 2 bases, there was a span of 18 bases. The germline CDR1 and CDR2 sequences are SNHLY and FYNNEI. The CDR3 reads CASTPGHRSAYEQYF. CDR3 coding DNA: TGTGCCAGCACTCCGGGACATAGGAGCGCCTACGAGCAGTACTTC.

This clone showed up just once. The J gene is TRBJ1-5, the V gene TRBV19, with unresolved D. V was trimmed by 3 bases and J by 3 bases, leaving 12 bases between them. Germline CDR1 and CDR2: LNHDA and SQIVND (reference sequence). This CDR3 has 15 residues. DNA of the CDR3: TGTGCCAGTAGTATTCCGAGGGCATTCAATCAGCCCCAGCATTTT. This gives the protein CASSIPRAFNQPQHF.

Worth noting for this clone: An end of the junction does not agree with germline; a read error may underlie this. The gene calls are TRBV29-1 and TRBJ1-1; tentatively, D is TRBD1 (6 bases). Germline V gene data show CDR1 as SQVTM and CDR2 as ANQGSEA. The CDR3 spans 12 residues. CDR3 nucleotide sequence: TGCAGCGTTGATCAGGGGAACGCTGAAGCTTTCTTT. This translates into CSVDQGNAEAFF.

This sequence joins TRBV7-2 and TRBJ2-5; 7 bases are a match to TRBD1. V gave up 5 bases and J gave up 3 bases; unmatched junction bases: 3. This CDR3 has 13 residues. CDR1 SGHTA and CDR2 FQGNSA come from the germline V gene. CDR3 DNA: TGTGCCAGCAGCCGTGGGACAGAAGAGACCCAGTACTTC. Residues: CASSRGTEETQYF.

V gene TRBV28 combines with J gene TRBJ1-6, with D maybe TRBD1 (5 bases). The V end lost 4 bases, the J end lost 2 bases, and 18 bases lay between the germline ends. The CDR3 covers 18 residues. The V gene's germline CDR1 is MDHEN and CDR2 SYDVKM. CDR3 in amino acids: CASSSRTLTGPYNSPLHF. CDR3 DNA: TGTGCCAGCAGTTCAAGAACTTTAACAGGACCCTATAATTCACCCCTCCACTTT.

The chain carries TRBV30 and TRBJ2-5, with unresolved D. The germline CDR1 and CDR2 sequences are GTSNPN and SVGIG (reference sequence). This CDR3 has 16 residues. The ends were cut back, 0 bases at V and 4 bases at J, with 18 bases in the middle. The CDR3 here is CAWSVQFGQLRETQYF. CDR3 coding DNA: TGTGCCTGGAGTGTACAGTTTGGGCAGCTGAGAGAGACCCAGTACTTC.

This clone was found once. This sequence joins TRBV4-2 and TRBJ1-1, with D uncertain. The CDR3 sequence is 11 residues long. The V end lost 1 base, the J end lost 11 bases, and 8 bases lay between the germline ends. From germline, CDR1 is LGHNA and CDR2 YNFKEQ. This CDR3 reads CASSQGSAAFF. The DNA for the CDR3 is TGTGCCAGCAGCCAAGGATCCGCGGCTTTCTTT.

The V and J genes are TRBV7-9 and TRBJ1-4; D is unresolved. CDR3 length equals 13 residues. CDR1 SEHNR and CDR2 FQNEAQ come from the germline V gene (reference sequence). Trimming took 3 bases from V and 13 from J, leaving 15 bases between them. CDR3 nucleotides: TGTGCCAGCAGCTTGAAACGCCTTGAGGGACTGTTTTTT. This codes for CASSLKRLEGLFF.

Only a few counts were recorded for this clone. V usage is TRBV4-3 and J usage is TRBJ2-7; 7 bases match TRBD2. The germline V gene encodes CDR1 LGHNA and CDR2 YSLEER. Trimming took 1 base from V and 3 from J; bases not matched to a gene: 9. The CDR3 runs to 16 residues. The CDR3 loop reads CASSQVGGGIIYEQYF. Here the CDR3 DNA reads TGCGCCAGCAGCCAAGTTGGGGGGGGGATAATCTACGAGCAGTACTTC.

This clone was seen a handful of times. This sequence joins TRBV15 and TRBJ1-1; 7 bases match TRBD1. The CDR3 is made up of 16 amino acids. From germline, CDR1 is LNHNV and CDR2 YYDKDF (reference sequence). V was clipped by 2 bases and J by 5 bases; unmatched bases: 11. The CDR3 is CATSRSRQGGRTEAFF. DNA for the CDR3: TGTGCCACCAGCAGATCCAGACAGGGTGGGAGGACTGAAGCTTTCTTT.

This chain uses TRBV15 with TRBJ2-5, with D maybe TRBD1 (5 bases). Trimming removed 0 bases at V and 5 bases at J, with 19 bases between. CDR1 is LNHNV, CDR2 YYDKDF, per germline (reference sequence). There are 17 residues in the CDR3. For the CDR3, the DNA is TGTGCCACCAGCAGAGATTCGCGTACAGGATTTGGGGAGACCCAGTACTTC. It translates to CATSRDSRTGFGETQYF.

The V and J genes are TRBV27 and TRBJ1-4; 12 positions match TRBD1. The V and J ends lost 5 bases and 6 bases, in that order; junction bases with no gene match: 7. Germline V lookup: CDR1 MNHEY, CDR2 SMNVEV (reference sequence). The CDR3 sequence is 16 residues long. The CDR3 sequence is CASSERDRGRHEKLFF. The CDR3 bases are TGTGCCAGCAGTGAGAGGGACAGGGGGCGCCATGAAAAACTGTTTTTT. Full variable domain (rest looked up from reference TRBV27 and TRBJ1-4): EAQVTQNPRYLITVTGKKLTVTCSQNMNHEYMSWYRQDPGLGLRQIYYSMNVEVTDKGDVPEGYKVSRKEKRNFPLILESPSPNQTSLYFCASSERDRGRHEKLFFGSGTQLSVL.

The chain uses TRBV11-2 and TRBJ2-5; possibly TRBD2 for D (5 bases). The CDR3 totals 16 residues. Trimming shortened V by 1 base and J by 2 bases, and 14 bases separated the two germline ends. The germline gives CDR1 SGHAT, CDR2 FQNNGV. The CDR3: CASSLVVGGSQETQYF. The CDR3 DNA reads TGTGCCAGCAGCTTAGTAGTGGGCGGGTCGCAAGAGACCCAGTACTTC. The whole variable domain, filled in from reference TRBV11-2 and TRBJ2-5, reads EAGVAQSPRYKIIEKRQSVAFWCNPISGHATLYWYQQILGQGPKLLIQFQNNGVVDDSQLPKDRFSAERLKGVDSTLKIQPAKLEDSAVYLCASSLVVGGSQETQYFGPGTRLLVL.

This chain connects TRBV2 to TRBJ1-5, with unresolved D. The CDR3 contains 13 residues. V was cut by 6 bases and J by 5 bases, with 11 bases left in between. From germline, CDR1 is SNHLY and CDR2 FYNNEI. The CDR3 protein is CASREDGDQPQHF. The CDR3 DNA reads as TGTGCCAGCAGGGAGGACGGAGATCAGCCCCAGCATTTT.

V is TRBV30 and J is TRBJ1-2; 8 bases agree with TRBD1. Trimming took 4 bases from V and 7 from J; bases not matched to a gene: 5. The CDR3 contains 12 residues. CDR1 is GTSNPN, CDR2 SVGIG, per germline (reference sequence). The CDR3: CAWTGGVGGYTF. The CDR3 region has the DNA TGTGCCTGGACAGGGGGCGTCGGTGGCTACACCTTC.